What follows is one TCR beta chain and its context. The sample contains more than one DNA sequence encoding this CDR3. The CDR3 contains 13 residues. CDR1 and CDR2 from the germline V gene are WNHNN and SYGVQD (reference sequence). Trimming cost V 4 bases and J 6 bases, with 7 bases left between them. Authors' processing steps: Reference gene primer amplification in the assay estimated nucleated cell counts. The table came from immunoSEQ multiplex PCR; TCRdb's copy has only in-frame clones and leaves some out. The V and J calls and the clone size are those of that table, but D and trimming were determined from the DNA. The sample lists a few hundred thousand clones, over 80% occurring once. This sample was taken from a study of blood T cell repertoires in COVID-19. Study at large: PBMCs, B-cell-depleted T cells, or T cells provided the cDNA or gDNA that made up the material.

The chain couples TRBV10-1 to TRBJ1-6; D not certain. Material: peripheral blood. The clonotype originates from a man aged 25-45 years who had recovered from COVID-19. CDR3 coding DNA: TGCGCCAGCAGTGGACAAATTAATTCACCCCTCCACTTT. Protein: CASSGQINSPLHF.